The 28 T cell receptor beta chains given below trace back to one sample, sequenced in a study of T cell responses to AZD1222 COVID-19 vaccine (dated by TCRdb to the early 2020s). The library was obtained by the immunoSEQ multiplex PCR assay. The immuneACCESS repertoire file appears here via TCRdb, limited to in-frame rearrangements. These files lack a portion of the clones; in checked studies, under half of the deficit traces to unresolved V genes, and the cause of the others is not known. The table for this sample lists about 100,000 clones; 85% to 90% of them were counted only once. The ten most abundant clones make up 5% of the sample. The time point label for this specimen denotes: baseline before first vaccination. Source: peripheral blood, taken on day 0 of AZD1222 vaccination. All receptors derive from an adult in good health.

This clone has only one observation. This chain uses TRBV28 with TRBJ2-1; no clear D. The CDR3 has 14 amino acids. Germline CDR1 MDHEN, CDR2 SYDVKM. V was trimmed by 7 bases and J by 6 bases, leaving 16 bases between them. CDR3 in amino acids: CASTPFNRRNEQFF. The CDR3 DNA reads TGTGCCAGCACCCCCTTTAATCGTCGCAATGAGCAGTTCTTC.

This clone showed up just a few times. This rearrangement joins TRBV6-4 to TRBJ2-5, with D possibly called TRBD1 or TRBD2 (5 bases each). Germline-derived CDR1 and CDR2 are MRHNA and SNTAGT. This CDR3 region has 13 residues. V was cut by 6 bases and J by 4 bases, with 12 bases left in between. The CDR3 sequence is CASSRGPGETQYF. Written as DNA, the CDR3 is TGTGCCAGCAGCCGGGGACCCGGAGAGACCCAGTACTTC.

This clone was seen a handful of times. The V and J genes are TRBV6-5 and TRBJ2-2, with TRBD2 as a possible D gene (5 bases). This CDR3 region has 15 residues. Trimming left V 5 bases short and J 5 bases short, with 15 bases between. The germline CDR1 and CDR2 sequences are MNHEY and SVGAGI. The CDR3 region is CASSPEPGLTGELFF. Written as DNA, the CDR3 is TGTGCCAGCAGTCCCGAGCCTGGACTGACCGGGGAGCTGTTTTTT.

This sequence joins TRBV9 and TRBJ1-2; D is undetermined. The CDR3 is 16 residues long. The V and J ends lost 0 bases and 0 bases respectively, with 12 bases between them. Germline CDR1 SGDLS, CDR2 YYNGEE. This chain's CDR3 is CASSVDSRGANYGYTF. CDR3 nucleotides: TGTGCCAGCAGCGTAGATTCCCGCGGCGCTAACTATGGCTACACCTTC.

The J gene is TRBJ2-1, the V gene TRBV29-1; 10 bases match TRBD2. Germline loops: CDR1 SQVTM, CDR2 ANQGSEA. CDR3 length: 13 amino acids. With 7 bases clipped from V and 4 bases from J, the junction kept 4 bases outside the gene matches. The CDR3 coding sequence is TGCAGCGCCGGACTAGCGGTTTACAATGAGCAGTTCTTC. Translation gives CSAGLAVYNEQFF.

J is TRBJ1-2 and V is TRBV28; D uncertain. This CDR3 is 13 amino acids long. V gave up 6 bases and J gave up 7 bases, with 15 bases separating them. The germline CDR1 and CDR2 sequences are MDHEN and SYDVKM. CDR3 in amino acids: CASSQRAVGGYTF. The CDR3 bases are TGTGCCAGCAGCCAGAGGGCGGTGGGTGGCTACACCTTC.

The table lists this clone with a count of one. The chain combines TRBV3-1 (or the pseudogene TRBV3-2) with TRBJ1-4; D gene unclear. The CDR3 has 16 amino acids. V lost 2 bases and J 3 bases, leaving 13 bases between the germline ends. Germline-derived CDR1 and CDR2 are LGHDT and YNNKEL (reference sequence). The CDR3 DNA reads as TGTGCCAGCAGCCAACGTGGAGGGCAGTCTAATGAAAAACTGTTTTTT. Residues: CASSQRGGQSNEKLFF.

The genes are TRBV7-3 and TRBJ2-1; 12 nucleotides align to TRBD1. The CDR3 is made up of 15 amino acids. Germline V gene data show CDR1 as SGHTA and CDR2 as FQGTGA. V was clipped by 4 bases and J by 5 bases; unmatched bases: 3. The CDR3 nucleotides are TGTGCCAGCAGCTCGGGGACAGGGGGCCACAATGAGCAGTTCTTC. Translating it yields CASSSGTGGHNEQFF.

Written as DNA, the CDR3 is TGTGCCAGCAGTGGCGGGGCGGGAGGACTCAATGAGCAGTTCTTC. The encoded protein is CASSGGAGGLNEQFF. This chain joins TRBV28 and TRBJ2-1, with 8 positions matching TRBD2. The J segment lost 6 bases and the V segment lost 5 bases, leaving 9 bases of the junction unmatched. The CDR3 extends over 15 amino acids. Per germline, CDR1 MDHEN and CDR2 SYDVKM.

This chain joins TRBV7-6 and TRBJ1-5; no definite D call. The CDR3 has 15 amino acids. Trimming pared 1 base from V and 4 bases from J, leaving 11 bases between. Germline V gives CDR1 SGHVS, CDR2 FNYEAQ. The CDR3 loop is CASSLDLGSNQPQHF. The CDR3 nucleotides read TGTGCCAGCAGCTTAGATCTGGGGTCAAATCAGCCCCAGCATTTT. Variable domain in full (rest from reference TRBV7-6 and TRBJ1-5): GAGVSQSPRYKVTKRGQDVALRCDPISGHVSLYWYRQALGQGPEFLTYFNYEAQQDKSGLPNDRFSAERPEGSISTLTIQRTEQRDSAMYRCASSLDLGSNQPQHFGDGTRLSIL.

The genes are TRBV27 and TRBJ2-3; no clear D gene. The CDR3 consists of 14 residues. V gave up 7 bases and J gave up 2 bases, with 13 bases separating them. Germline V gives CDR1 MNHEY, CDR2 SMNVEV (reference sequence). The CDR3 region has the DNA TGTGCCAGCACGCCTTATTACACCACAGATACGCAGTATTTT. Amino acids: CASTPYYTTDTQYF.

The genes are TRBV20-1 and TRBJ1-5; TRBD1 matches 11 bases. Unmatched junction bases numbered 25, after V lost 3 bases and J lost 6 bases. Germline values: CDR1 DFQATT, CDR2 SNEGSKA (reference sequence). The CDR3 runs 21 residues. This CDR3 is CSASRTRGQGVLLGSGQPQHF. DNA for the CDR3: TGCAGTGCTAGTAGGACCAGGGGACAGGGGGTTTTGCTGGGCTCCGGTCAGCCCCAGCATTTT.

J is TRBJ2-7 and V is TRBV28; tentatively, D is TRBD1 (5 bases). V shed 6 bases and J shed 5 bases, with 11 bases lying between them. The CDR3 is made up of 12 amino acids. In germline, CDR1 is MDHEN, CDR2 SYDVKM. CDR3 sequence: CASRQALHEQYF. The CDR3 DNA is TGTGCCAGCAGACAGGCCCTACACGAGCAGTACTTC.

This rearrangement joins TRBV4-1 to TRBJ2-3, with TRBD1 identical over 10 bases. CDR1 is MGHRA and CDR2 is YSYEKL in the germline V gene. V lost 0 bases and J lost 2; bases outside the gene matches: 5. The CDR3 is 17 residues long. CDR3 bases: TGCGCCAGCAGCCAAGAGGCTGGACAGGGGGTCACAGATACGCAGTATTTT. Amino acid sequence: CASSQEAGQGVTDTQYF.

The J gene is TRBJ2-5, the V gene TRBV19; TRBD2 matches at 9 bases. The CDR3 consists of 15 residues. Germline V gives CDR1 LNHDA, CDR2 SQIVND (reference sequence). The V segment lost 5 bases and the J segment 4 bases; nucleotides outside the gene matches: 8. The CDR3 nucleotides are TGTGCCAGTAGTCCCCGAGTAGCGGGAGTAGAGACCCAGTACTTC. This gives the protein CASSPRVAGVETQYF.

This clone has just one count. The chain carries TRBV19 and TRBJ2-5; D is unresolved. This CDR3 contains 13 residues. CDR1 is LNHDA, CDR2 SQIVND, per germline (reference sequence). The V gene lost 6 bases and the J gene lost 0 bases, with 8 bases spanning the gap. CDR3 bases: TGTGCCAGTAGCCGGGCGGACCAAGAGACCCAGTACTTC. Translated: CASSRADQETQYF.

The genes are TRBV5-6 and TRBJ2-3, with D possibly being TRBD2 (7 bases). The germline V gene encodes CDR1 SGHDT and CDR2 YYEEEE. V was trimmed by 7 bases and J by 5 bases, leaving 20 bases between them. The CDR3 covers 15 residues. The CDR3 loop is CASFRGAAALDTQYF. Written as DNA, the CDR3 is TGTGCCAGCTTCCGGGGGGCGGCTGCCCTAGATACGCAGTATTTT. Combining the CDR3 with reference TRBV5-6 and TRBJ2-3 gives the whole variable domain DAGVTQSPTHLIKTRGQQVTLRCSPKSGHDTVSWYQQALGQGPQFIFQYYEEEERQRGNFPDRFSGHQFPNYSSELNVNALLLGDSALYLCASFRGAAALDTQYFGPGTRLTVL.

This clone was observed a single time. This chain connects TRBV20-1 to TRBJ2-1, with a tentative D call TRBD2 (6 bases). The ends were cut back, 3 bases at V and 5 bases at J, with 11 bases in the middle. Per germline, CDR1 DFQATT and CDR2 SNEGSKA (reference sequence). The CDR3 sequence is 13 residues long. This CDR3 reads CSASYSGHNEQFF. CDR3 coding DNA: TGCAGTGCTAGTTATAGCGGACACAATGAGCAGTTCTTC.

The gene calls are TRBV30 and TRBJ1-4; D remains unclear. V lost 4 bases to trimming and J lost 13 bases, with 16 bases between them. CDR1 and CDR2 from the germline V gene are GTSNPN and SVGIG (reference sequence). This CDR3 contains 12 residues. Here the CDR3 DNA reads TGTGCCTGGAACGGAGACCAGCCGGGACTGTTTTTT. Its translation: CAWNGDQPGLFF.

The chain links TRBV30 to TRBJ2-2, with 7 positions matching TRBD1. J lost 4 bases, V lost 0 bases, and 8 bases had no gene match. This CDR3 region has 16 residues. Germline V gives CDR1 GTSNPN, CDR2 SVGIG (reference sequence). The CDR3 reads CAWSVRQGVSTGELFF. CDR3 DNA: TGTGCCTGGAGTGTACGACAGGGAGTGAGCACCGGGGAGCTGTTTTTT.

The rearrangement joins TRBV19 to TRBJ2-7; the match to TRBD1 covers 11 bases. V trimming: 5 bases; J trimming: 5 bases; junction bases outside the gene matches: 8. Germline V gene sequence: CDR1 LNHDA, CDR2 SQIVND (reference sequence). This CDR3 contains 15 residues. CDR3 nucleotides: TGTGCCAGTAGTCATAGGGGACAGGGGGACCACGAGCAGTACTTC. Its translation: CASSHRGQGDHEQYF.

The chain combines TRBV28 with TRBJ1-2, with D unresolved. V dropped 9 bases and J dropped 5 bases, with 13 bases sitting between them. This CDR3 has 12 residues. Germline assignment: CDR1 MDHEN and CDR2 SYDVKM. CDR3 residues: CASHRAEYGYTF. In DNA form, the CDR3 reads TGTGCCAGTCACCGGGCGGAATATGGCTACACCTTC.

This clone was counted only a few times. The chain recombines TRBV19 with TRBJ1-1, with 8 bases that match TRBD1. The CDR3 contains 13 residues. Germline V gene data show CDR1 as LNHDA and CDR2 as SQIVND (reference sequence). The V gene end was trimmed by 9 bases and the J gene end by 6 bases; junction bases not matched to a gene: 9. The DNA of the CDR3 is TGTGCCAGCTTCCGGGACAGGTGGTCTGAAGCTTTCTTT. As protein: CASFRDRWSEAFF.

The V and J genes are TRBV7-9 and TRBJ2-3; perhaps D is TRBD1 or TRBD2 (5 bases each). Germline-derived CDR1 and CDR2 are SEHNR and FQNEAQ (reference sequence). The V and J ends lost 3 bases and 2 bases respectively, with 6 bases between them. The CDR3 consists of 13 residues. The CDR3 is CASSFGATDTQYF. For the CDR3, the DNA is TGTGCCAGCAGCTTCGGGGCCACAGATACGCAGTATTTT.

V and J are TRBV12-3 or TRBV12-4 and TRBJ1-1; D remains unclear. Trimming shortened V by 3 bases and J by 4 bases, and 9 bases separated the two germline ends. The CDR3 has 13 residues. CDR3 residues: CASSFGTGTEAFF. DNA of the CDR3: TGTGCCAGCAGTTTCGGTACGGGCACTGAAGCTTTCTTT.

This CDR3 reads CSAATGLNTEAFF. CDR3 DNA sequence: TGCAGCGCTGCGACAGGGTTAAACACTGAAGCTTTCTTT. The chain couples TRBV29-1 to TRBJ1-1; 7 positions match TRBD1. The CDR3 contains 13 residues. V was clipped by 7 bases and J by 2 bases; unmatched bases: 7. Germline-derived CDR1 and CDR2 are SQVTM and ANQGSEA.

The gene calls are TRBV4-3 and TRBJ1-3; D is undetermined. This CDR3 has 17 residues. Germline CDR1 reads LGHNA; CDR2 reads YSLEER. V lost 0 bases, J lost 0 bases, and 12 bases lay in between. The CDR3 protein is CASSQERNSLSGNTIYF. The CDR3 coding sequence is TGCGCCAGCAGCCAAGAAAGGAACAGTCTCTCTGGAAACACCATATATTTT.

This chain links TRBV6-5 with TRBJ1-3; TRBD1 aligns across 7 bases. Looked up from germline, CDR1 is MNHEY and CDR2 is SVGAGI. V was pared by 6 bases and J by 0 bases, with 5 bases of the junction left unmatched. CDR3 length: 15 residues. DNA for the CDR3: TGTGCCAGCAGCCAAGACAGGGCCTCTGGAAACACCATATATTTT. Translating it yields CASSQDRASGNTIYF.